A single sample is the source of the 5 T cell receptor beta chains below, sequenced in a study of control samples from healthy donors and cancer patients. Generated by immunoSEQ multiplex PCR, the TCRdb table keeps only in-frame clones and is missing some. The sample shows tens of thousands of clones, 91% of them seen only once. The sequenced sample consisted of blood. The receptor set was obtained from a young man in good health.

This sequence joins TRBV5-1 and TRBJ2-1; D is unresolved. The CDR3 loop spans 17 amino acids. From germline, CDR1 is SGHRS and CDR2 YFSETQ. With 4 bases removed from V and 4 bases from J, the gap between germline ends came to 21 bases. CDR3 nucleotides: TGCGCCAGCAGCCGTGAAGGGCCTAGTAACCTTTACAATGAGCAGTTCTTC. Protein product: CASSREGPSNLYNEQFF.

J is TRBJ2-1 and V is TRBV5-4; no firm D call. The germline V gene has CDR1 SGHNT and CDR2 YYREEE (reference sequence). The V end lost 3 bases, the J end lost 8 bases, and 6 bases lay between the germline ends. The CDR3 totals 11 residues. The CDR3 nucleotides are TGTGCCAGCAGCTACGCCCATGAGCAGTTCTTC. It encodes CASSYAHEQFF.

The rearrangement uses TRBV4-1 and TRBJ1-2, with 7 bases matching TRBD1. J lost 10 bases, V lost 3 bases, and 11 bases had no gene match. The CDR3 sequence is 14 residues long. The germline CDR1 and CDR2 sequences are MGHRA and YSYEKL. CDR3 residues: CASSHADRTGFYTF. The CDR3 DNA reads as TGCGCCAGCAGCCATGCGGACAGGACGGGGTTCTACACCTTC.

This clone came up a few times. The rearrangement links TRBV6-5 to TRBJ1-2; no firm D call. CDR1 MNHEY and CDR2 SVGAGI come from the germline V gene. V was trimmed by 8 bases and J by 2 bases, leaving 18 bases between them. This CDR3 region has 15 residues. CDR3 sequence reads: CASRVDFGRNYGYTF. CDR3 nucleotides: TGTGCCAGCCGGGTGGATTTTGGACGGAACTATGGCTACACCTTC.

This clone is a singleton in its sample. The chain recombines TRBV15 with TRBJ2-5; D is perhaps TRBD2 (7 bases). CDR1 LNHNV and CDR2 YYDKDF come from the germline V gene (reference sequence). The CDR3 extends over 13 amino acids. The V end was cut by 6 bases, the J end by 4 bases, with 12 bases between. The CDR3 DNA reads as TGTGCCACCAGGGGGGGGCCCCGAGAGACCCAGTACTTC. Its translation is CATRGGPRETQYF.